This T cell receptor beta chain is from a study of Tregs in tolerant kidney transplant recipients. The overall study: Mixed chimerism was transient after nonmyeloablative marrow transplants from related graft donors.

The repertoire was sequenced with immunoSEQ multiplex PCR; TCRdb's copy has only in-frame clones and lacks some. The sample yields about 110,000 clones, around 89% seen once. V lost 0 bases, J lost 9 bases, and 4 bases stayed unmatched. The CDR3 extends over 15 amino acids. As concerns this clone: Its antigen is currently unknown.

Study-level points and caveats: Nucleotide sequences could not be compared across some patients' samples due to primer changes. Donor-specific Treg expansion exceeded global Treg expansion in tolerant patients, suggesting antigen drive.

V and J are TRBV23-1 and TRBJ2-1, with 11 positions matching TRBD2. TRBV23-1 falls under the ORF class, with uncertain function. The clonotype was recovered from a human donor who received a combined kidney and bone marrow transplant. Sequencing was performed on CD4+ T cells from blood, taken before the transplant. DNA of the CDR3: TGCGCCAGCAGTCAATCCCTAGCGGGAGGATGTGAGCAGTTCTTC. This codes for CASSQSLAGGCEQFF.